The rows below give T cell receptor beta chains drawn from one sample of a study of CD4 and CD8 cells across lung adenocarcinoma regions. TCRdb re-called the PCR reads through MiXCR, storing one row per CDR3 protein. The sample lists about 25,000 distinct CDR3 sequences, 53% occurring once. Sequenced material: CD8+ T cells from the center of a lung tumor. These TCRs come from a male donor with lung adenocarcinoma. The CD4 and CD8 labels of this study may be unreliable. Both conserved end residues are part of each CDR3. The D gene is left open where the match is weak. Rows give clone size only sometimes, using once, few, many, or a class for an expanded clone.

>.|TRBJ2-3|.|TRBV6-1
TGTGCCAGCAGTGAAGCATTTCCGCCAGATACGCAGTATTTT
CASSEAFPPDTQYF
>medium-sized|TRBJ1-2|.|TRBV7-2
TGTGCCAGCAGCTTAGGGCGGATAAAGGGCTACACCTTC
CASSLGRIKGYTF
>.|TRBJ2-4|.|TRBV10-1
TGCGGCAGCAGTGGGGGACGAGACAAAAACACTCAGTACTTC
CGSSGGRDKNTQYF
>.|TRBJ2-4|.|TRBV27
TGTGCCAGCAGCCTGAGGGGGGGCCTAGACCAAAACACCCAGTACTTC
CASSLRGGLDQNTQYF
>.|TRBJ2-3|TRBD1|TRBV6-5
TGTGCCAGCAGTTACGGGACAGGGGCCACAGACACTCAGTATTTC
CASSYGTGATDTQYF
>few|TRBJ2-5|.|TRBV3-1
TGTGCCAGCAGCCGAGATAACAGGGCCGAGACCCAGTACTTC
CASSRDNRAETQYF
>.|TRBJ2-7|.|TRBV10-1
TGCGCCAGCAGTGGGGTCGAGCCACCCTACGAGCAGTACTTC
CASSGVEPPYEQYF
>few|TRBJ2-1|TRBD1|TRBV11-2
TGTGCCAGCAGCACAGTGGACAGGGGAGGCTACAATGAGCAGTTCTTC
CASSTVDRGGYNEQFF
>.|TRBJ2-3|.|TRBV6-1
TGTGCCAGCGGGGGCTCGGGGGCCGTCGGCCAAGAGACGCAGTATTTT
CASGGSGAVGQETQYF
>many|TRBJ1-2|TRBD1|TRBV27
TGTGCCAGCAGTCATGGGACAGGCTTCTATGGCTACACCTTC
CASSHGTGFYGYTF
>.|TRBJ2-3|.|TRBV10-1
TGCGCCAGCGGGGAGGGGGTGCGGGGAGAAGATACGCAGTATTTC
CASGEGVRGEDTQYF
>many|TRBJ2-7|TRBD2|TRBV23-1
TGCGCCAGCAGTCAATGGGCTTCCTTTCCGGGAGGAAGGACCTACGAGCAGTACTTC
CASSQWASFPGGRTYEQYF
>.|TRBJ2-2|.|TRBV7-2
TGTGCCAGCAGCTTTGAGAGTGTGTCCGGAGAGCTGTTTTTT
CASSFESVSGELFF
>many|TRBJ2-2|TRBD2|TRBV6-5
TGTGCCAGCAGTTACAGAGCGGGAGTCTCCACCGGGGAGCTGTTTTTT
CASSYRAGVSTGELFF
>few|TRBJ2-4|TRBD1|TRBV27
TGTGCCAGCAGTTTAGGGACAGCGAGGGACATTCAGTACTTC
CASSLGTARDIQYF
>.|TRBJ2-5|TRBD2|TRBV6-1
TGTGCGGGCATCGGGGGGGGTGGCCAAGATACCCAGTACTTC
CAGIGGGGQDTQYF
>few|TRBJ2-5|TRBD1|TRBV27
TGTGGCAGGGGGCCCGGGGGCCGTGACCAAGAGACCCAGTACTTC
CGRGPGGRDQETQYF
>.|TRBJ2-5|.|TRBV10-2
TGCGCGAGGCGCGGGTTCTGGGACCAAGACATCCAGTACTTC
CARRGFWDQDIQYF
>few|TRBJ1-1|.|TRBV15
TGTGCCACCAGCAGATACGGGGGTCGAGCTTTCTTT
CATSRYGGRAFF
>few|TRBJ2-1|.|TRBV23-1
TGCGCCAGCAGTCAGAGGTGTGAGCAGTTCTTC
CASSQRCEQFF
>.|TRBJ2-2|TRBD2|TRBV10-3
TGTGCCGTACTAGCGGTGAACACCGGGGAGCTGTTTTTT
CAVLAVNTGELFF
>.|TRBJ2-4|TRBD2|TRBV6-1
TGTGCCAGCAGCGTCGGGGGGGAGGCTGCCACAGATATGCAGTACTTC
CASSVGGEAATDMQYF
>.|TRBJ2-4|.|TRBV9
TGTGCCAGCAGCGTCGGGGGGCTGTTAGCCAAAAATACTCAGTACTTC
CASSVGGLLAKNTQYF
>.|TRBJ2-7|TRBD2|TRBV10-3
TGTGCCATCAGTGTACCCCTGAGCACTGGGGGGAGGGGCTTAGATACGCAGTACTTC
CAISVPLSTGGRGLDTQYF
>many|TRBJ2-7|.|TRBV4-1
TGCGCCAGCAGCCAAGATAGTGGGGGCTTTTACGAGCAGTACTTC
CASSQDSGGFYEQYF
>many|TRBJ1-2|TRBD1|TRBV6-1
TGTGCCAGCAAGCCTGGGACAGGGAGCTATTATGGCTACACCTTC
CASKPGTGSYYGYTF
>.|TRBJ2-5|.|TRBV4-2
TGTGCCAGCAGCCCGGGTGGGGATCCTCGAGGATACCAAGAGACCCAGTACTTC
CASSPGGDPRGYQETQYF
>few|TRBJ2-2|.|TRBV14
TGTGCCAGCAGCCAAAACCTCCGCACCGGGGAGCTGTTTTTT
CASSQNLRTGELFF
>once|TRBJ2-7|TRBD2|TRBV6-1
TGTGCCAGTGCGGTGCACGGGGGGTCCGAGCAAGCTACGCAGTACTTC
CASAVHGGSEQATQYF
>few|TRBJ2-3|.|TRBV10-1
TGCGCCAGCGGGGCGAGGCGCCGGGCCAAAAACACGCAGTATTTC
CASGARRRAKNTQYF
>many|TRBJ1-2|.|TRBV6-1
TGTGCCAGCAGTGTGGACGGGACGATTAACTATGGCTACACCTTC
CASSVDGTINYGYTF
>few|TRBJ1-1|.|TRBV25-1
TGTGCCAGCACGCCGGGGAACACTGAAGCTTTCTTT
CASTPGNTEAFF
>.|TRBJ2-3|TRBD1|TRBV6-1
TGTGCCAGCAGTACGAGAAGGGGGCAAGGTGTCGTGGAGACCCAGTACTTT
CASSTRRGQGVVETQYF
>.|TRBJ1-1|TRBD1|TRBV11-2
TGTGCCAGCAGCTTCCACAGGGGGCCGACTGAAGCTTTCTTT
CASSFHRGPTEAFF
>few|TRBJ2-1|.|TRBV6-1
TGTGCCAGCAGTGCGGGGGCGGGGCTGAATGAGCAGTTCTTC
CASSAGAGLNEQFF
>many|TRBJ1-3|.|TRBV6-5
TGTGCCAGCAGTTATAAGGGGGGGGTTGGCACCATATATTTT
CASSYKGGVGTIYF
>.|TRBJ2-7|.|TRBV27
TGTGCCAGCAGTGGGTACAGGGCCAGCGAGCAGTACTTC
CASSGYRASEQYF
>.|TRBJ2-3|.|TRBV6-1
TGTGCCAGCAGCCCAGGGTCTGAGGATACGAGCACCGGGGCGCAGTATTTT
CASSPGSEDTSTGAQYF
>.|TRBJ2-4|.|TRBV10-2
TGCGCCAGCAGTGAACCGGGGCTGTGGGCCAGAGATACTCAGTACTTC
CASSEPGLWARDTQYF
>few|TRBJ2-5|.|TRBV10-1
TGCGCCAGCAGTGAGTCCGGGGATACCGAGACCCAGTACTTC
CASSESGDTETQYF
>.|TRBJ2-2|.|TRBV6-1
TGTGCCAGCAGGTCACCGATCCGGGACACCGGGGAGCTGTTTTTT
CASRSPIRDTGELFF
>many|TRBJ2-1|.|TRBV4-1
TGCGCCAGCAGCGGGACGTCCTTCAATGAGCAGTTCTTC
CASSGTSFNEQFF
>.|TRBJ2-7|TRBD2|TRBV27
TGTGCCAGCAGTTTACAGCGGGAGGGCTTCAACGAGCAATACTTC
CASSLQREGFNEQYF
>.|TRBJ2-3|.|TRBV6-1
TGTGCCAGGGGTTTGAGGACCAAAAACATGCAGTATTTT
CARGLRTKNMQYF
>.|TRBJ2-7|TRBD1|TRBV5-1
TGCGCCAGCAGCTTGGGGGCCCTGACAGGGCACGAGCAGTACTTC
CASSLGALTGHEQYF
>.|TRBJ2-5|.|TRBV10-2
TGCGCCGGCAGGGGCGGCAAAGATACGCAGTACTTC
CAGRGGKDTQYF